Following are 17 T cell receptor beta chains from one sample sequenced in a study of long-term antiretroviral therapy in people with HIV. immunoSEQ v3.0 was run at survey level. TCRdb keeps only in-frame clones here, not all; method: immunoSEQ multiplex PCR. The sample lists some 20,000 clones, around 91% seen once, with about 9.1% in the top ten. The sequences come from unsorted PBMCs, collected 4.2 years after starting antiretroviral therapy. These receptors were collected from a man aged 50 to 60 with HIV.

J is TRBJ2-7 and V is TRBV21-1. TRBV21-1 represents a pseudogene. The CDR3 has 14 amino acids. The CDR3: CASSWGTNSYEQYF. CDR3 DNA sequence: TGTGCCAGCAGCTGGGGAACAAACTCCTACGAGCAGTACTTC.

The CDR3 DNA sequence: TGTGCCAGCAGTAGATTCGGGAATCAGCCCCAGCATTTT. Its protein is CASSRFGNQPQHF. This chain joins TRBV2 and TRBJ1-5; D gene unclear. Trimming cost V 5 bases and J 4 bases, with 9 bases left between them. The CDR3 totals 13 residues. The germline V gene has CDR1 SNHLY and CDR2 FYNNEI.

V gene TRBV30 combines with J gene TRBJ2-1; possibly TRBD1 or TRBD2 for D (5 bases each). The CDR3 loop spans 11 amino acids. The V end lost 2 bases, the J end lost 10 bases, and 9 bases lay between the germline ends. The germline V gene has CDR1 GTSNPN and CDR2 SVGIG (reference sequence). The CDR3 DNA is TGTGCCTGGAGTTTGGGGACGGAGCAGTTCTTC. Encoded protein: CAWSLGTEQFF.

The gene calls are TRBV15 and TRBJ2-6; D is unresolved. V lost 6 bases and J lost 1, with 4 bases in between. Germline CDR1 LNHNV, CDR2 YYDKDF (reference sequence). CDR3 length equals 13 residues. CDR3 sequence reads: CATRGSGANVLTF. The CDR3 DNA reads as TGTGCCACCAGGGGTTCTGGGGCCAACGTCCTGACTTTC.

This chain joins TRBV5-5 and TRBJ2-3; 7 nucleotides line up with TRBD2. Germline V gene data show CDR1 as SGHKS and CDR2 as YYEKEE (reference sequence). This CDR3 spans 14 amino acids. The V segment lost 1 base and the J segment 4 bases; nucleotides outside the gene matches: 3. The CDR3 DNA reads as TGTGCCAGCAGCTTGTGGGGGGGTGCAGATACGCAGTATTTT. It yields the protein CASSLWGGADTQYF.

This chain links TRBV19 with TRBJ1-5; tentative D call: TRBD1 (5 bases). V lost 3 bases and J 3 bases, leaving 21 bases between the germline ends. The CDR3 has 18 residues. CDR1 is LNHDA, CDR2 SQIVND, per germline (reference sequence). The CDR3 sequence is CASSIPTGTSGSNQPQHF. The DNA of the CDR3 is TGTGCCAGTAGTATTCCAACCGGGACGTCGGGCTCCAATCAGCCCCAGCATTTT.

The chain has TRBV5-5 and TRBJ1-1; the match to TRBD1 covers 7 bases. The CDR3 runs to 14 residues. J gave up 2 bases and V 1 base, and 2 bases lay outside the gene matches. Germline assignment: CDR1 SGHKS and CDR2 YYEKEE (reference sequence). CDR3 sequence reads: CASSLNRGNTEAFF. The CDR3 DNA reads as TGTGCCAGCAGCTTGAACAGGGGTAACACTGAAGCTTTCTTT.

The rearrangement joins TRBV11-3 to TRBJ1-4; D unclear. The CDR3 extends over 17 amino acids. Germline-derived CDR1 and CDR2 are SGHNT and YENEEA. V lost 1 base and J 5 bases, leaving 17 bases between the germline ends. DNA of the CDR3: TGTGCCAGCAGCTTAGGGCCGGTTGGTGTAAGGAATGAAAAACTGTTTTTT. Translating gives CASSLGPVGVRNEKLFF.

The J gene is TRBJ1-1, the V gene TRBV6-5; possible D gene TRBD1, 5 bases. Germline V CDR1 and CDR2: MNHEY, SVGAGI. The CDR3 runs 13 residues. V was clipped by 6 bases and J by 3 bases, with 11 bases between them. CDR3 DNA: TGTGCCAGCAGCTTTGACAGATACACTGAAGCTTTCTTT. It yields the protein CASSFDRYTEAFF.

The chain employs TRBV28 and TRBJ1-1, with D uncertain. With 8 bases removed from V and 1 base from J, the gap between germline ends came to 11 bases. CDR1 and CDR2 from the germline V gene are MDHEN and SYDVKM. This CDR3 contains 13 residues. CDR3 sequence reads: CASLRTGNTEAFF. CDR3 DNA: TGTGCCAGCTTAAGGACGGGGAACACTGAAGCTTTCTTT. Complete variable domain (other parts from reference TRBV28 and TRBJ1-1): DVKVTQSSRYLVKRTGEKVFLECVQDMDHENMFWYRQDPGLGLRLIYFSYDVKMKEKGDIPEGYSVSREKKERFSLILESASTNQTSMYLCASLRTGNTEAFFGQGTRLTVV.

This clone was seen a few times. V usage is TRBV6-1 and J usage is TRBJ1-4; 10 nucleotides line up with TRBD1. The CDR3 spans 15 residues. The V gene end was trimmed by 6 bases and the J gene end by 5 bases; junction bases not matched to a gene: 6. CDR1 and CDR2 from the germline V gene are MNHNS and SASEGT. In DNA form, the CDR3 reads TGTGCCAGCAGCGATCGACAGGGGGCAAATGAAAAACTGTTTTTT. Translating gives CASSDRQGANEKLFF.

The CDR3 coding sequence is TGTGCCAGCAGTGAAGCGCGGGGCAATGAAAAACTGTTTTTT. Translated: CASSEARGNEKLFF. The chain is built from TRBV2 and TRBJ1-4; perhaps TRBD1 as D (5 bases). The CDR3 loop spans 14 amino acids. Germline CDR1 SNHLY, CDR2 FYNNEI. The V and J ends lost 0 bases and 5 bases respectively, with 7 bases between them.

V usage is TRBV19 and J usage is TRBJ2-7; 10 nucleotides line up with TRBD2. V trimming: 3 bases; J trimming: 2 bases; junction bases outside the gene matches: 10. This CDR3 is built from 17 residues. Per the germline V gene, CDR1 is LNHDA and CDR2 is SQIVND (reference sequence). This chain's CDR3 is CASSMGSGGPQPYEQYF. CDR3 DNA sequence: TGTGCCAGTAGTATGGGTAGCGGGGGGCCTCAACCCTACGAGCAGTACTTC.

This sequence joins TRBV6-5 and TRBJ2-7; no clear D. Trimming left V 5 bases short and J 0 bases short, with 11 bases between. Germline assignment: CDR1 MNHEY and CDR2 SVGAGI. This CDR3 contains 14 residues. The chain's CDR3 is CASSTSVSSYEQYF. As DNA, the CDR3 is TGTGCCAGCAGTACAAGCGTAAGCTCCTACGAGCAGTACTTC.

The genes are TRBV5-1 and TRBJ2-1; 7 bases align to TRBD1. With V trimmed by 2 bases and J by 4 bases, 6 bases remained unmatched. This CDR3 region has 15 residues. The V gene's germline CDR1 is SGHRS and CDR2 YFSETQ. The CDR3 nucleotides are TGCGCCAGCAGCTTATGGACAGGTACTTACAATGAGCAGTTCTTC. Its protein product is CASSLWTGTYNEQFF.

The genes are TRBV30 and TRBJ1-1; 9 nucleotides align to TRBD1. With V trimmed by 3 bases and J by 2 bases, 1 base remained unmatched. Germline CDR1 is GTSNPN and CDR2 is SVGIG (reference sequence). The CDR3 extends over 13 amino acids. CDR3 coding DNA: TGTGCCTGGAGGGGACAGGGAAACACTGAAGCTTTCTTT. As protein: CAWRGQGNTEAFF.

The chain is built from TRBV4-3 and TRBJ1-2; D gene uncertain. Trimming took 0 bases from V and 5 from J, leaving 7 bases between them. This CDR3 has 13 residues. CDR1 LGHNA and CDR2 YSLEER come from the germline V gene. This CDR3 is CASSQDWGYGYTF. Here the CDR3 DNA reads TGCGCCAGCAGCCAAGATTGGGGTTATGGCTACACCTTC.